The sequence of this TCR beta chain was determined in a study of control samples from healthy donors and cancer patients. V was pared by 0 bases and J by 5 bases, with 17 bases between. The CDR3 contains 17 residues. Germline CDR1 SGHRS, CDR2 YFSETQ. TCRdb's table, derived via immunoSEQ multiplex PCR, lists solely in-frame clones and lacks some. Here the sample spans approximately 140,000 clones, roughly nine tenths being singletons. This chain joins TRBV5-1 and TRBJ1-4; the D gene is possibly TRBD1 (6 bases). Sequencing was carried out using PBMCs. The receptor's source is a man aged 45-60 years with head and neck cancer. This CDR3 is CASSLGASGTINEKLFF. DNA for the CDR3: TGCGCCAGCAGCTTGGGTGCCAGTGGGACAATAAATGAAAAACTGTTTTTT.